The 10 T cell receptor beta chains below all came from one sample that was sequenced in a study of CD8 T cells in Susac syndrome. The RNA input was about 0.5 to 1 ug, and it was reverse transcribed with random hexamers. TCRdb used MiXCR to reprocess the immunoSEQ multiplex PCR reads, holding one entry per CDR3 protein. The sample holds approximately 140,000 distinct CDR3 sequences; 85% to 95% are singletons and the top ten take over 0.25%. What was sequenced was CD8+ T cells from PBMCs. These receptors all come from a human donor in good health.

The rearrangement uses TRBV29-1 and TRBJ2-3, with D possibly matching TRBD2 (7 bases). V gave up 8 bases and J gave up 0 bases, with 21 bases separating them. Germline-derived CDR1 and CDR2 are SQVTM and ANQGSEA. The CDR3 has 16 amino acids. The CDR3: CSKLPGGQASTDTQYF. As DNA, the CDR3 is TGCAGCAAACTGCCGGGGGGCCAAGCTAGCACAGATACGCAGTATTTT.

The chain couples TRBV11-1 to TRBJ2-2; 9 positions agree with TRBD2. The V gene's germline CDR1 is SGHAT and CDR2 FQDESV (reference sequence). The junction had 10 bases not matched to a gene; V was cut back by 5 bases and J by 6 bases. This CDR3 has 16 residues. The CDR3 region is CASSLLSGSRAGELFF. The CDR3 DNA follows: TGTGCCAGCAGCCTCCTTAGCGGGAGCCGGGCCGGGGAGCTGTTTTTT.

V is TRBV6-5 and J is TRBJ2-2; either TRBD1 or TRBD2 may fit D (6 bases each). Trimming took 0 bases from V and 5 from J, leaving 13 bases between them. The CDR3 sequence is 16 residues long. Germline V gene sequence: CDR1 MNHEY, CDR2 SVGAGI. This chain's CDR3 is CASSYSGEDSTGELFF. The CDR3 nucleotides read TGTGCCAGCAGTTACTCGGGGGAGGACAGTACCGGGGAGCTGTTTTTT.

The chain couples TRBV28 to TRBJ2-3, with TRBD2 matching over 7 bases. Germline loops: CDR1 MDHEN, CDR2 SYDVKM. CDR3 length: 18 residues. Losses at the gene ends were 6 bases for V and 2 bases for J; bases not matched to a gene: 17. The CDR3 spells CASRPDPRGAGYTDTQYF. As DNA, the CDR3 is TGTGCCAGCAGACCCGACCCTCGGGGAGCGGGGTACACAGATACGCAGTATTTT.

The DNA for the CDR3 is TGTGCCAGCAGTGGGACAGTGAACACCGGGGAGCTGTTTTTT. This codes for CASSGTVNTGELFF. This sequence joins TRBV25-1 and TRBJ2-2; perhaps TRBD1 as D (6 bases). Germline V lookup: CDR1 MGHDK, CDR2 SYGVNS. The CDR3 has 14 amino acids. Trimming took off 4 bases at V and 1 base at J, with 7 bases between the two ends.

The genes are TRBV4-2 and TRBJ2-7; tentatively, D is TRBD2 (5 bases). The length of the CDR3 is 14 residues. V was cut by 5 bases and J by 5 bases, with 16 bases left in between. CDR1 LGHNA and CDR2 YNFKEQ come from the germline V gene. The CDR3 region has the DNA TGTGCCAGCAGCAATGAGGACTCTTACCACGAGCAGTACTTC. Translation gives CASSNEDSYHEQYF.

This rearrangement joins TRBV12-5 to TRBJ2-1; either TRBD1 or TRBD2 may supply D (5 bases each). The CDR3 totals 13 residues. Germline V lookup: CDR1 LGHNT, CDR2 FRNRAP. The CDR3 loop reads CASSLGESFEQFF. CDR3 bases: TGTGCCTCATCCCTGGGGGAGAGCTTTGAGCAGTTCTTC.

J is TRBJ2-1 and V is TRBV6-2 or TRBV6-3; TRBD2 aligns across 9 bases. From germline, CDR1 is MNHEY and CDR2 SVGEGT. CDR3 size: 14 residues. Trimming cost V 7 bases and J 4 bases; bases outside gene matches: 5. The CDR3 protein is CASTRLAEYNEQFF. For the CDR3, the DNA is TGTGCCAGCACCAGACTAGCGGAATACAATGAGCAGTTCTTC.

CDR3 amino acids: CASSRHRDLEGETQYF. The CDR3, as DNA: TGCGCCAGCAGCCGCCACCGGGACTTGGAAGGGGAGACCCAGTACTTC. The chain joins TRBV4-1 to TRBJ2-5, with D perhaps TRBD2 (6 bases). Trimming shortened V by 4 bases and J by 5 bases, and 20 bases separated the two germline ends. CDR1 is MGHRA, CDR2 YSYEKL, per germline. The CDR3 consists of 16 residues.

The V call is TRBV4-3, the J call TRBJ1-4; possibly TRBD1 for D (6 bases). Between the trimmed V and J ends, which lost 1 base and 2 bases, there was a span of 14 bases. Per the germline V gene, CDR1 is LGHNA and CDR2 is YSLEER. The CDR3 has 17 residues. CDR3: CASSQVGGEWTNEKLFF. The CDR3 region has the DNA TGCGCCAGCAGCCAAGTAGGGGGAGAATGGACTAATGAAAAACTGTTTTTT.